Following are 21 T cell receptor beta chains from one sample sequenced in a study of OX40 agonist ivuxolimab in advanced cancers. Assay used: immunoSEQ multiplex PCR; TCRdb lists only in-frame clones, some missing. The sample has around 80,000 clones, 85% seen once. The source was CD4+ or CD8+ T cells sorted from blood, collected in a trial of the OX40 agonist ivuxolimab. These receptors were collected from an adult with an advanced solid tumor such as melanoma, head and neck, liver or kidney cancer.

A single count supports this clone. This chain links TRBV28 with TRBJ1-3; 10 bases match TRBD1. Germline values: CDR1 MDHEN, CDR2 SYDVKM. V shed 2 bases, J shed 0 bases, and the junction held 4 bases outside the gene matches. The length of the CDR3 is 17 residues. CDR3 bases: TGTGCCAGCAGTTTACCCGGGACAGGGGCCTCTGGAAACACCATATATTTT. It encodes CASSLPGTGASGNTIYF.

The sample holds one count of this clone. This sequence joins TRBV2 and TRBJ2-1; D unclear. CDR3 length equals 12 residues. Trimming took 6 bases from V and 7 from J, leaving 10 bases between them. CDR1 is SNHLY and CDR2 is FYNNEI in the germline V gene. The CDR3 is CASRRLGNEQFF. CDR3 DNA sequence: TGTGCCAGCAGACGACTTGGAAATGAGCAGTTCTTC.

CDR3 amino acids: CASSLERGEKLFF. DNA of the CDR3: TGTGCCAGCTCACTCGAACGCGGTGAAAAACTGTTTTTT. The genes are TRBV18 and TRBJ1-4, with D hard to call. The CDR3 runs 13 residues. V was clipped by 4 bases and J by 7 bases, with 10 bases between them. CDR1 KGHSH and CDR2 LQKENI come from the germline V gene. The entire variable domain, with the rest obtained from reference TRBV18 and TRBJ1-4, is as follows: NAGVMQNPRHLVRRRGQEARLRCSPMKGHSHVYWYRQLPEEGLKFMVYLQKENIIDESGMPKERFSAEFPKEGPSILRIQQVVRGDSAAYFCASSLERGEKLFFGSGTQLSVL.

The chain carries TRBV15 and TRBJ2-5, with 8 bases that match TRBD1. The germline gives CDR1 LNHNV, CDR2 YYDKDF (reference sequence). Trimming cost V 5 bases and J 4 bases; bases outside gene matches: 9. The length of the CDR3 is 15 residues. CDR3: CATSSRGTGPETQYF. The CDR3 bases are TGTGCCACCAGCTCCCGTGGGACAGGCCCAGAGACCCAGTACTTC.

This clone was counted only a few times. The chain has TRBV10-3 and TRBJ2-2; 10 bases agree with TRBD1. The germline gives CDR1 ENHRY, CDR2 SYGVKD. The ends lost 5 bases at V and 2 bases at J; junction bases unmatched: 5. CDR3 length equals 16 residues. The CDR3 DNA reads as TGTGCCATCAGTACCGGGACAGGGGCAAACACCGGGGAGCTGTTTTTT. The encoded protein is CAISTGTGANTGELFF.

This chain uses TRBV15 with TRBJ2-1, with D perhaps matching TRBD2 (5 bases). Germline CDR1 reads LNHNV; CDR2 reads YYDKDF (reference sequence). The CDR3 loop spans 14 amino acids. Trimming shortened V by 0 bases and J by 5 bases, and 8 bases separated the two germline ends. The CDR3 reads CATSRDPSNNEQFF. CDR3 bases: TGTGCCACCAGCAGAGACCCTAGCAACAATGAGCAGTTCTTC.

This chain connects TRBV5-6 to TRBJ2-3; 10 bases match TRBD2. Germline assignment: CDR1 SGHDT and CDR2 YYEEEE. The CDR3 is 16 residues long. The trim removed 2 bases at V and 2 bases at J, leaving 5 bases unmatched. CDR3: CASSFLAGELTDTQYF. In nucleotides, the CDR3 is TGTGCCAGCAGCTTTCTAGCGGGGGAGCTCACAGATACGCAGTATTTT.

The genes are TRBV19 and TRBJ2-1; 8 bases are shared with TRBD1. The CDR3 spans 15 residues. Trimming took 5 bases from V and 3 from J; bases not matched to a gene: 6. The germline V gene encodes CDR1 LNHDA and CDR2 SQIVND (reference sequence). The DNA for the CDR3 is TGTGCCAGTAGTGGGGGACAGGCAATCTACAATGAGCAGTTCTTC. This codes for CASSGGQAIYNEQFF.

V gene TRBV6-6 combines with J gene TRBJ1-1; no reliable D call. V lost 6 bases, J lost 3 bases, and 17 bases lay in between. The CDR3 is 15 residues long. CDR1 is MNHNY, CDR2 SVGAGI, per germline (reference sequence). CDR3: CASSRPPGPDTEAFF. The CDR3 nucleotides read TGTGCCAGCAGCCGCCCACCTGGACCTGACACTGAAGCTTTCTTT.

The rearrangement uses TRBV5-5 and TRBJ2-5; TRBD1 aligns across 7 bases. The germline V gene encodes CDR1 SGHKS and CDR2 YYEKEE (reference sequence). V was clipped by 4 bases and J by 2 bases; unmatched bases: 5. CDR3 length: 14 residues. CDR3 sequence: CASSHGTEQETQYF. CDR3 nucleotide sequence: TGTGCCAGCAGCCATGGGACAGAGCAAGAGACCCAGTACTTC.

This clone was observed once. In nucleotides, the CDR3 is TGTGCCAGCAGTGGGGCCGGGACAGGGAGGGAAAAACTGTTTTTT. It specifies CASSGAGTGREKLFF. This sequence joins TRBV2 and TRBJ1-4; TRBD1 matches 9 bases. The CDR3 length is 15 residues. Germline CDR1 reads SNHLY; CDR2 reads FYNNEI. V shed 4 bases, J shed 8 bases, and the junction held 8 bases outside the gene matches.

The genes are TRBV11-1 and TRBJ2-7; D tentatively reads TRBD1 or TRBD2 (5 bases each). Trimming shortened V by 1 base and J by 7 bases, and 11 bases separated the two germline ends. CDR1 SGHAT and CDR2 FQDESV come from the germline V gene (reference sequence). CDR3 size: 13 residues. CDR3 DNA: TGTGCCAGCAGCTTAGGGTCGGGGCGGGAGCAGTACTTC. It specifies CASSLGSGREQYF.

There are a few counts of this clone. The chain is built from TRBV5-1 and TRBJ1-5; 9 bases map to TRBD1. The CDR3 covers 21 residues. V dropped 1 base and J dropped 0; count of bases not matched to a gene: 17. Germline V gene lookup returns CDR1 SGHRS and CDR2 YFSETQ. The CDR3 DNA sequence: TGCGCCAGCAGCTTGAAGTGGTCGGACAGGGGCTCCGGGGGTAGCAATCAGCCCCAGCATTTT. Its translation: CASSLKWSDRGSGGSNQPQHF.

This sequence joins TRBV30 and TRBJ1-1, with D perhaps TRBD1 (6 bases). The CDR3 runs to 13 residues. CDR1 and CDR2 (germline): GTSNPN, SVGIG (reference sequence). V lost 5 bases and J 1 base, leaving 11 bases between the germline ends. The CDR3 coding sequence is TGTGCCTGGGTACAGGGATCGAACACTGAAGCTTTCTTT. Protein: CAWVQGSNTEAFF.

V usage is TRBV7-6 and J usage is TRBJ1-6; possibly TRBD1 for D (6 bases). There are 15 residues in the CDR3. Germline assignment: CDR1 SGHVS and CDR2 FNYEAQ. V dropped 5 bases and J dropped 6 bases, with 14 bases sitting between them. CDR3 in DNA: TGTGCCAGCAGCCGCGGGGGACAATTTAATTCACCCCTCCACTTT. Encoded protein: CASSRGGQFNSPLHF.

This chain connects TRBV12-1 to TRBJ2-2; the listed D gene, TRBD2, was not tested against the DNA. TRBV12-1 is a pseudogene. This CDR3 is built from 14 residues. DNA for the CDR3: TGTGCCAGCACCCCTTCCGGGAGGGCCGGGGAGCTGTTTTTT. Protein sequence: CASTPSGRAGELFF.

The CDR3 DNA is TGTGCCAGCAGAGGTTGGGGGAACTATGGCTACACCTTC. This encodes CASRGWGNYGYTF. The gene calls are TRBV27 and TRBJ1-2; D might be TRBD1 (5 bases). CDR3 size: 13 residues. The germline V gene encodes CDR1 MNHEY and CDR2 SMNVEV (reference sequence). V was pared by 6 bases and J by 2 bases, with 10 bases between.

The J gene is TRBJ2-3, the V gene TRBV5-1; 13 nucleotides align to TRBD2. The CDR3 is 15 residues long. With V trimmed by 2 bases and J by 7 bases, 4 bases remained unmatched. The germline gives CDR1 SGHRS, CDR2 YFSETQ. The CDR3 DNA follows: TGCGCCAGCAGCTTATCACTAGCGGGGGGGAATACGCAGTATTTT. It translates to CASSLSLAGGNTQYF.

The chain employs TRBV7-9 and TRBJ2-5; 14 nucleotides match TRBD2. The CDR3 is 16 residues long. V shed 5 bases and J 5 bases; nucleotides not matched to a gene: 7. Per the germline V gene, CDR1 is SEHNR and CDR2 is FQNEAQ (reference sequence). The CDR3 nucleotides are TGTGCCAGCAGCCGAGGACTAGCGGGAGGAGTGGAGACCCAGTACTTC. Its protein product is CASSRGLAGGVETQYF.

V usage is TRBV19 and J usage is TRBJ1-5; D is uncertain. CDR3 length: 13 residues. Per germline, CDR1 LNHDA and CDR2 SQIVND (reference sequence). Trimming stripped 5 bases from V and 6 bases from J, with 11 bases between. The DNA of the CDR3 is TGTGCCAGTAGTTTTAGTGGCGGTCAGCCCCAGCATTTT. Encoded protein: CASSFSGGQPQHF.

The chain couples TRBV13 to TRBJ2-3, with TRBD1 as a possible D gene (6 bases). Germline V gene sequence: CDR1 PRHDT, CDR2 FYEKMQ (reference sequence). The CDR3 consists of 16 residues. The ends were cut back, 1 base at V and 0 bases at J, with 11 bases in the middle. This CDR3 is CASSLAGQTSTDTQYF. As DNA, the CDR3 is TGTGCCAGCAGCTTAGCGGGACAAACTAGCACAGATACGCAGTATTTT.